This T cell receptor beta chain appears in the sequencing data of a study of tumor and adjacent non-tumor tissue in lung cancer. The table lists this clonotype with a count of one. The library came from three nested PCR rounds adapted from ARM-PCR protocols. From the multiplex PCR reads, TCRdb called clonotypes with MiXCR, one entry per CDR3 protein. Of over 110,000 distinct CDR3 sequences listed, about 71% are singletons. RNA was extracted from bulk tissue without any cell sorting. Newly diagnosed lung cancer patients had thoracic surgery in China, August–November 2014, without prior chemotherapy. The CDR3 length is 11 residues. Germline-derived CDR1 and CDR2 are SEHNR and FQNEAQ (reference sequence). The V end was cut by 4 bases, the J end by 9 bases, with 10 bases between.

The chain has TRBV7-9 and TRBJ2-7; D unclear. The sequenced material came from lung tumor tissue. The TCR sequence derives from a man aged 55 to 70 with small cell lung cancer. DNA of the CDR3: TGTGCCAGCAGCTCTGGGGTTGGGCAGTACTTC. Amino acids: CASSSGVGQYF.